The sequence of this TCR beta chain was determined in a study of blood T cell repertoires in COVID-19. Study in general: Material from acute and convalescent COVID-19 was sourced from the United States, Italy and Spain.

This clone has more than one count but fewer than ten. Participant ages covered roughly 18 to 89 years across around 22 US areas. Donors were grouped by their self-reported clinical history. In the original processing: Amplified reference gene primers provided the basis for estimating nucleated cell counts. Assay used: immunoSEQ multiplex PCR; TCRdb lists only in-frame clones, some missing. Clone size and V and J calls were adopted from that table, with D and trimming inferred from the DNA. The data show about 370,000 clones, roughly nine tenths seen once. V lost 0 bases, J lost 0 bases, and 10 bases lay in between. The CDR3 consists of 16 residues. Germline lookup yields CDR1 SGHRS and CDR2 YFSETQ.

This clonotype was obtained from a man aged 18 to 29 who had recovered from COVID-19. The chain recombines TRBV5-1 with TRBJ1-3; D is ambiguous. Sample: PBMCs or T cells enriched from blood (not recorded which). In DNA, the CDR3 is TGCGCCAGCAGCTTGGCACAGTCTACCTCTGGAAACACCATATATTTT. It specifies CASSLAQSTSGNTIYF.